In its sample, the clone carrying this TCR beta chain is medium-sized. Its antigen is unidentified. Germline assignment: CDR1 MNHNY and CDR2 SVGAGI (reference sequence). The CDR3 totals 13 residues. V dropped 7 bases and J dropped 5 bases, with 14 bases sitting between them. The data belong to a study of spatial heterogeneity in lung cancer. At the level of the study: Matched bulk RNA-seq yielded a T cell transcriptional module score. Counts of TCR transcripts in tumor regions correlated strongly with that score. Findings and caveats of the study: It was found that expanded intratumoral alpha and beta TCR counts tracked tumor mutation counts.

Individually, TCR cDNA molecules were each labelled with a unique molecular identifier. TCRdb processed the 5' RACE reads anew with MiXCR; each CDR3 protein has one entry. The repertoire holds thousands of distinct CDR3 sequences, 11% seen once, with 10% to 15% in the top ten. The time point was: sample taken at primary tumor resection. The specimen was lung tumor tissue, collected at surgery. The chain employs TRBV6-6 and TRBJ1-2; D remains ambiguous. This clonotype was sampled from a male donor with early-stage non-small cell lung cancer. This CDR3 reads CASKGDSEYGYTF. DNA for the CDR3: TGTGCCAGCAAGGGTGACTCGGAGTATGGCTACACCTTC.